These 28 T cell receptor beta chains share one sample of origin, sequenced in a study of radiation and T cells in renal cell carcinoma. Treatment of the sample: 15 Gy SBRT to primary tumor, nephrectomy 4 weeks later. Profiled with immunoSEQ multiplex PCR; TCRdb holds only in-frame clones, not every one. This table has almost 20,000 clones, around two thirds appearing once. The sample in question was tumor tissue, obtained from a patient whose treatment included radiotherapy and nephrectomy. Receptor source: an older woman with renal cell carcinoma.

In nucleotides, the CDR3 is TGTGCCAGCAGCTTAGGAGGGGGCACTTTTACAGATACGCAGTATTTT. It translates to CASSLGGGTFTDTQYF. V is TRBV7-2 and J is TRBJ2-3; 7 bases are a match to TRBD1. The CDR3 loop spans 16 amino acids. Germline CDR1 SGHTA, CDR2 FQGNSA. J gave up 3 bases and V 1 base, and 7 bases lay outside the gene matches.

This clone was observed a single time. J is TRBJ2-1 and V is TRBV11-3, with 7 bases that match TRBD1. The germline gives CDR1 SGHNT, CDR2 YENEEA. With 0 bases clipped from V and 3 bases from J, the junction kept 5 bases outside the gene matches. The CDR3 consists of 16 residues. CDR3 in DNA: TGTGCCAGCAGCTTAGAAACAGGGGTCGGCTACAATGAGCAGTTCTTC. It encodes CASSLETGVGYNEQFF.

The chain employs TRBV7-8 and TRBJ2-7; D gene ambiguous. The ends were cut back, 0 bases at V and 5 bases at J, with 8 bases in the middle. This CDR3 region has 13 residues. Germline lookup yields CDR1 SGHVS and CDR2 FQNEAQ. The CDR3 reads CASSLAPKDEQYF. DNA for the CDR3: TGTGCCAGCAGCTTAGCGCCCAAGGACGAGCAGTACTTC.

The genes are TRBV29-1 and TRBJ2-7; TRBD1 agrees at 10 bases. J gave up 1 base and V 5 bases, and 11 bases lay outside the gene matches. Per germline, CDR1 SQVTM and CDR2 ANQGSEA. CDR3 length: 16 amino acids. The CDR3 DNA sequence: TGCAGCGTTTTGGGACAGGGGCCTCAGAGTTCCTACGAGCAGTACTTC. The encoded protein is CSVLGQGPQSSYEQYF.

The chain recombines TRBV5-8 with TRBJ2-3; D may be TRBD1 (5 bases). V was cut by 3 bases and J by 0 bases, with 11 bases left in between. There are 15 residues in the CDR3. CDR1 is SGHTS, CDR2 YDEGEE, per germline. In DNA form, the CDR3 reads TGTGCCAGCAGCTGGGCAGGGCCTAGCACAGATACGCAGTATTTT. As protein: CASSWAGPSTDTQYF. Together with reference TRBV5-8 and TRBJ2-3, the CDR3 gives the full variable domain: EAGVTQSPTHLIKTRGQQATLRCSPISGHTSVYWYQQALGLGLQFLLWYDEGEERNRGNFPPRFSGRQFPNYSSELNVNALELEDSALYLCASSWAGPSTDTQYFGPGTRLTVL.

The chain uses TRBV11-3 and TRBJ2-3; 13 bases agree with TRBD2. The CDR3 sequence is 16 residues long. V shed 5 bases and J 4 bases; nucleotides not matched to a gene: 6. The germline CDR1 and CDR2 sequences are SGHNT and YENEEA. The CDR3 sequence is CASSRWTSGGSDTQYF. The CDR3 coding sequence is TGTGCCAGCAGCCGCTGGACTAGCGGGGGTTCAGATACGCAGTATTTT.

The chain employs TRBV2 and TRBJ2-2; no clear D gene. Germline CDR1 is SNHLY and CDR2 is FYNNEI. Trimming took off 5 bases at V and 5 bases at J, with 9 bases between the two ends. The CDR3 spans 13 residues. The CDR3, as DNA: TGTGCCAGCAGTTTAACCCGGACCGGGGAGCTGTTTTTT. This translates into CASSLTRTGELFF. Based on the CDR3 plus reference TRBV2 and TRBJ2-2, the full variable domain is EPEVTQTPSHQVTQMGQEVILRCVPISNHLYFYWYRQILGQKVEFLVSFYNNEISEKSEIFDDQFSVERPDGSNFTLKIRSTKLEDSAMYFCASSLTRTGELFFGEGSRLTVL.

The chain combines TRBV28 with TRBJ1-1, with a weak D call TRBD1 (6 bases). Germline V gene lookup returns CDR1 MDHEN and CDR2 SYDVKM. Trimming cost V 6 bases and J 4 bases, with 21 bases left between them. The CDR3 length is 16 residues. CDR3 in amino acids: CASRPGFRGEGTEAFF. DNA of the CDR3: TGTGCCAGCAGGCCCGGTTTTAGGGGGGAAGGCACTGAAGCTTTCTTT.

Here the CDR3 DNA reads TGTGCCAGCAGCGTACAGGCGGGGGGCGGCGGGGAGCTGTTTTTT. Translated, it gives CASSVQAGGGGELFF. This chain connects TRBV9 to TRBJ2-2, with TRBD2 identical over 8 bases. The V segment lost 1 base and the J segment 7 bases; nucleotides outside the gene matches: 6. Per germline, CDR1 SGDLS and CDR2 YYNGEE. This CDR3 region has 15 residues. The full variable domain, with the rest looked up from reference TRBV9 and TRBJ2-2, is DSGVTQTPKHLITATGQRVTLRCSPRSGDLSVYWYQQSLDQGLQFLIQYYNGEERAKGNILERFSAQQFPDLHSELNLSSLELGDSALYFCASSVQAGGGGELFFGEGSRLTVL.

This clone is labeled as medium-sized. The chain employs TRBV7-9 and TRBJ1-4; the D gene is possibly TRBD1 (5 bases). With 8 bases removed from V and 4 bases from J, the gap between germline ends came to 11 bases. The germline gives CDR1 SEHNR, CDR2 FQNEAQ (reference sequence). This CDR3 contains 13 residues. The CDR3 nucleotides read TGTGCCAGCGGGGGGTCCATTAATGAAAAACTGTTTTTT. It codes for CASGGSINEKLFF.

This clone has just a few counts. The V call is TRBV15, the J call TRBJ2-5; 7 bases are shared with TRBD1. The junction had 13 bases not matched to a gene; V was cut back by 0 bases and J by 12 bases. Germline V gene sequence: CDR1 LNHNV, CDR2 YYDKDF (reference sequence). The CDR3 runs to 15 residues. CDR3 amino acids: CATSRDKGVSGQKYF. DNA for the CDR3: TGTGCCACCAGCAGAGATAAGGGCGTTTCGGGACAGAAGTACTTC.

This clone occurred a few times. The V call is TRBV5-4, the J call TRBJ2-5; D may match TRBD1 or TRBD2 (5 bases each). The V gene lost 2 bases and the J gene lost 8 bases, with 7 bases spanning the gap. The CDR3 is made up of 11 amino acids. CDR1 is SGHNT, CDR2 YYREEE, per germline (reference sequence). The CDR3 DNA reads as TGTGCCAGCAGCTTTGGGGACACCCAGTACTTC. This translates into CASSFGDTQYF. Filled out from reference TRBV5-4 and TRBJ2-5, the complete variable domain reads ETGVTQSPTHLIKTRGQQVTLRCSSQSGHNTVSWYQQALGQGPQFIFQYYREEENGRGNFPPRFSGLQFPNYSSELNVNALELDDSALYLCASSFGDTQYFGPGTRLLVL.

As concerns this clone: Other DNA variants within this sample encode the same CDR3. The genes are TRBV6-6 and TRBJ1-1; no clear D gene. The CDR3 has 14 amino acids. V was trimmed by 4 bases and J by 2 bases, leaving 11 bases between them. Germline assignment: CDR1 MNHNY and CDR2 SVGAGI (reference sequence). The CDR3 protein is CASSLSGGNTEAFF. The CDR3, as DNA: TGTGCCAGCAGTTTATCAGGAGGTAACACTGAAGCTTTCTTT.

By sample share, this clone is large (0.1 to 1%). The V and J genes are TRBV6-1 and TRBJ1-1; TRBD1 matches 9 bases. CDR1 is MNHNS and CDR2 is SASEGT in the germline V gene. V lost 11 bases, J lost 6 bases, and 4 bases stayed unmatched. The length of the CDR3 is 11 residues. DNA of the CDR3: TGTGCCTCGGACAGGGGCGCTGAAGCTTTCTTT. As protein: CASDRGAEAFF.

CDR3 coding DNA: TGTGCCAGCAGCCCCCTACTAGCGGTGTACAATGAGCAGTTCTTC. It is translated as CASSPLLAVYNEQFF. This sequence joins TRBV6-6 and TRBJ2-1; 8 bases map to TRBD2. From germline, CDR1 is MNHNY and CDR2 SVGAGI (reference sequence). The V gene end was trimmed by 6 bases and the J gene end by 4 bases; junction bases not matched to a gene: 8. This CDR3 spans 15 amino acids.

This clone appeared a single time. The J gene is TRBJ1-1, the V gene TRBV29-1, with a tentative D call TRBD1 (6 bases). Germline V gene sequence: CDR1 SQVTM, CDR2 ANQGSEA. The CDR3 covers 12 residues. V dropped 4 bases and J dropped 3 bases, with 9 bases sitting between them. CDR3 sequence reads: CSVVQGYTEAFF. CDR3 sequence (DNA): TGCAGCGTTGTACAGGGCTACACTGAAGCTTTCTTT.

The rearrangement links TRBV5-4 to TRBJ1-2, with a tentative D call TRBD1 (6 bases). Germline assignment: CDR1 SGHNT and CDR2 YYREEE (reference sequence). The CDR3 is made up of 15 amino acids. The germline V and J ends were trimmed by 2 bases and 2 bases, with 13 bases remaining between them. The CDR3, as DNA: TGTGCCAGCAGCTTCCCCCGGGGGCAGAACTATGGCTACACCTTC. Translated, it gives CASSFPRGQNYGYTF.

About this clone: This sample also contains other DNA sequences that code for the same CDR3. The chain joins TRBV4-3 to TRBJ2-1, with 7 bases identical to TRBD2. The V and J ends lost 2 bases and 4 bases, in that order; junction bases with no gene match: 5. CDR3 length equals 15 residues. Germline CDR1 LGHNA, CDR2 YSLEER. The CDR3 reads CASSQRLAVYNEQFF. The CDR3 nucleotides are TGCGCCAGCAGCCAAAGGCTAGCGGTATACAATGAGCAGTTCTTC.

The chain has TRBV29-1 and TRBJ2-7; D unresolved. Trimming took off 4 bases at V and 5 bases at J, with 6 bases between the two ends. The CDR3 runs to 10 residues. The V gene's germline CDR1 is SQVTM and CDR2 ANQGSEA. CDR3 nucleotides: TGCAGCGTTGGAGGAAACGAGCAGTACTTC. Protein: CSVGGNEQYF.

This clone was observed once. CDR3 protein: CASRPPGNTEAFF. The CDR3 DNA reads as TGTGCCAGCAGGCCCCCAGGGAACACTGAAGCTTTCTTT. This sequence joins TRBV6-5 and TRBJ1-1; D is ambiguous. V was shortened by 6 bases and J by 1 base, with 9 bases between the two germline ends. This CDR3 has 13 residues. Germline CDR1 MNHEY, CDR2 SVGAGI.

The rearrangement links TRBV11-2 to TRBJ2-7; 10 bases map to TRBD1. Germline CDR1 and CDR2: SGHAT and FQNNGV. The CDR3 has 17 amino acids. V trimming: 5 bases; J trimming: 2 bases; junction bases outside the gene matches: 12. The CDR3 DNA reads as TGTGCCAGCAGCAATTACCCGCGGGACAGGGGTACCTACGAGCAGTACTTC. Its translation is CASSNYPRDRGTYEQYF.

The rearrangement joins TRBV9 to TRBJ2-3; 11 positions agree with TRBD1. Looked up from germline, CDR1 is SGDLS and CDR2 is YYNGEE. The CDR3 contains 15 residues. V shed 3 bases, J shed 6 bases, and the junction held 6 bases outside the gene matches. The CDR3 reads CASSERTGGMDTQYF. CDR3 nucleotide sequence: TGTGCCAGCAGCGAAAGGACAGGGGGCATGGATACGCAGTATTTT.

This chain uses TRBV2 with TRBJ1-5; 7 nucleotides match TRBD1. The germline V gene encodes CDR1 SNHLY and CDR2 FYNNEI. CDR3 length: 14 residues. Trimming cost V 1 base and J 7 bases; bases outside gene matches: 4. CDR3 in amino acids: CASSEGQGGQPQHF. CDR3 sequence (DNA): TGTGCCAGCAGTGAAGGACAGGGTGGACAGCCCCAGCATTTT.

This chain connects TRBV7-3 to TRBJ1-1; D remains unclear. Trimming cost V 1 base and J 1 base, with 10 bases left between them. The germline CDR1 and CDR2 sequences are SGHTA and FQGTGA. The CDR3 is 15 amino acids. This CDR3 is CASSLMAGSNTEAFF. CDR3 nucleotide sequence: TGTGCCAGCAGCTTAATGGCGGGGTCGAACACTGAAGCTTTCTTT.

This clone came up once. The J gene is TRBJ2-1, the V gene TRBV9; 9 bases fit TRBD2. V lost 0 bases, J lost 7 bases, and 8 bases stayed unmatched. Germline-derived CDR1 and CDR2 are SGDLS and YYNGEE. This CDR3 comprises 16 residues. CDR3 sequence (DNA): TGTGCCAGCAGCGTAGCGGCTAGCGGGGTACAAAATGAGCAGTTCTTC. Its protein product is CASSVAASGVQNEQFF.

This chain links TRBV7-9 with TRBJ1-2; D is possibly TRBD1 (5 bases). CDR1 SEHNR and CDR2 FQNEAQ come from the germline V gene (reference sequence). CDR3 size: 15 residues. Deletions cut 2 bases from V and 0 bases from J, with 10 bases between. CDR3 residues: CASSLTGEANYGYTF. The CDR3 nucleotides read TGTGCCAGCAGCTTAACGGGGGAGGCTAACTATGGCTACACCTTC.

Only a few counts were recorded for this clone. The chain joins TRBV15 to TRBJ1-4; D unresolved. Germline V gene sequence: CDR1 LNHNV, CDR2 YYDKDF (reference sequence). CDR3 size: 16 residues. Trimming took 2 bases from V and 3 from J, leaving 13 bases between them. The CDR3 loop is CATSRPPPWANEKLFF. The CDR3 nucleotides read TGTGCCACCAGCAGACCCCCCCCTTGGGCTAATGAAAAACTGTTTTTT.

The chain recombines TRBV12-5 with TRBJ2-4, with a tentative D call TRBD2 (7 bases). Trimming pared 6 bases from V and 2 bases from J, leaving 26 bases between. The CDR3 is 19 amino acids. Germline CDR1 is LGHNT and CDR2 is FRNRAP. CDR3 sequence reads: CASGSERDNRELSKNIQYF. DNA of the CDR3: TGTGCTAGTGGGTCGGAGCGGGACAACAGAGAACTTTCCAAAAACATTCAGTACTTC.